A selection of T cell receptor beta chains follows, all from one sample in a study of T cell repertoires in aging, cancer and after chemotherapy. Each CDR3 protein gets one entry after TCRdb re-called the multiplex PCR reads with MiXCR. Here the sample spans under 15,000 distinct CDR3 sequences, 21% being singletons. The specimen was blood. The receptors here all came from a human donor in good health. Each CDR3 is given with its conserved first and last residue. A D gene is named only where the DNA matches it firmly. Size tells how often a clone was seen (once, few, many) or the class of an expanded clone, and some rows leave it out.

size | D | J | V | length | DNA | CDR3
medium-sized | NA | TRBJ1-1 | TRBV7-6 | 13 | TGTGCCAGCAGCCCGGATTTGAACACTGAAGCTTTCTTT | CASSPDLNTEAFF
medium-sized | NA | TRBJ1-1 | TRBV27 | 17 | TGTGCCAGCAGTTATGGAGGCCTTCGGGGGGGGAACACTGAAGCTTTCTTT | CASSYGGLRGGNTEAFF
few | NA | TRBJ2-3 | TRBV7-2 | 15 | TGTGCCAGCAGCTTAGATGGCGTCGGGACAGATACGCAGTATTTT | CASSLDGVGTDTQYF
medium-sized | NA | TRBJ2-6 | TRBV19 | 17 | TGTGCCAGTAGTAGGTCCGGGACAAAGACTGGGGCCAACGTCCTGACTTTC | CASSRSGTKTGANVLTF
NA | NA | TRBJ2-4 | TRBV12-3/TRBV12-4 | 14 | TGTGCCAGCAGTTGGGGTTTAGGCAAAAACATTCAGTACTTC | CASSWGLGKNIQYF
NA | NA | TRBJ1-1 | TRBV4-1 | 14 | TGCGCCAGCAGCCCATGGATGAGGTGGACTGAAGCTTTCTTT | CASSPWMRWTEAFF
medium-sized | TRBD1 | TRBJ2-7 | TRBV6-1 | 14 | TGTGCCAGCAGTGCCGGGACAGATTTTTACGAGCAGTACTTC | CASSAGTDFYEQYF
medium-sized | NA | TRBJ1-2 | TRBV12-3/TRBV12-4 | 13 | TGTGCCAGCAGTTTAAACGGGGTTTTTGGCTACACCTTC | CASSLNGVFGYTF
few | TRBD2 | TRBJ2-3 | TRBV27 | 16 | TGTGCCAGCAGTTTAATATGGCCTAGCGGGCCAGATACGCAGTATTTT | CASSLIWPSGPDTQYF
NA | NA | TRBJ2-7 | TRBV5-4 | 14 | TGTGCCAGCAGCCTCCGGGACTTGCCCCACGAGCAGTACTTC | CASSLRDLPHEQYF
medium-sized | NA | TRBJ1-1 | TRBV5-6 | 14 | TGTGCCAGCAGCTATGGGGCGATCTACACTGAAGCTTTCTTT | CASSYGAIYTEAFF
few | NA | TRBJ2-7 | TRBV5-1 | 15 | TGCGCCAGCAGCTTGGAGCAGGGGCGCGCCTACGAGCAGTACTTC | CASSLEQGRAYEQYF
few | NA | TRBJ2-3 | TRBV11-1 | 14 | TGTGCCAGCAGCCCTCGCCCACGCTCAGATACGCAGTATTTT | CASSPRPRSDTQYF
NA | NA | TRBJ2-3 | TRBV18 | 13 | TGTGCCAGCTCAAAAACTCAGAGGGATACGCAGTATTTT | CASSKTQRDTQYF
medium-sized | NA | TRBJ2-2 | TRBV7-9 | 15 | TGTGCCAGCAGCTTAGGGACCCTCAACACCGGGGAGCTGTTTTTT | CASSLGTLNTGELFF